This TCR beta chain was found in a study of blood T cell repertoires in COVID-19 (TCRdb year 2020). About the full investigation: Collaborator samples came from the United States, Italy and Spain and covered acute and convalescent phases of COVID-19. Subjects who had been exposed to COVID-19, were actively infected with it, or had recovered from it provided the deeply sampled blood TCRbeta repertoires that made up the dataset. Samples were obtained from the ongoing ImmuneRACE study (first 160 participants) and from 1,254 subjects provided by 6 global collaborators. The prospective study material was composed of cDNA or gDNA derived from T cells, B-cell-depleted T cells, or PBMCs. The sample metadata nearly always contained a de-identified subject ID, COVID-19 status, age in years and sex. The repertoires were released in a freely available public database meant as a resource for research on the immune response to SARS-CoV-2. Where HLA class I and class II types were available, the types were taken from metadata supplied by the sample provider, not from assay-based typing. Overall study outcomes, separate from this receptor: The quantity of clinical and demographic metadata differed by source and by participant and was supplied without curation.

CDR1 SGHRS and CDR2 YFSETQ are derived from the germline V gene. V and J lose 0 bases and 10 bases, and a span of 14 bases separates them. From cysteine to phenylalanine, the CDR3 is 14 amino acids long. Kept here is only the CDR3 DNA, which spans 42 bases and is read in frame from base 1. A note on this clone: Its antigen is currently not known. Base qualities were left out, and no much larger clone turns up one base away.

The collaborating institutions used their own protocols to collect whole blood in K2EDTA tubes. For TCRbeta analysis, collaborators shipped samples in one of three forms: frozen whole blood, isolated PBMCs, or DNA extracted from either of those sample types. TCRbeta CDR3 regions were amplified from genomic DNA by means of the immunoSEQ Assay, a bias-controlled multiplex PCR. The authors processed their data as follows. The number of nucleated cells in each sample was estimated from the amplification of reference gene primers within the assay. To quantify the absolute abundance of each unique TCRbeta CDR3 rearrangement, sequence reads were collapsed and filtered. For each sample, productive Simpson clonality was calculated as the square root of Simpson's diversity index over productive rearrangements. TCRdb took this table from immuneACCESS and kept in-frame rearrangements with V and J called. Such tables lack part of the clones; where checked against another copy, unresolved V genes explain under half of the gap, and the rest is unexplained. Clone size and V and J calls were adopted from that table, with D and trimming inferred from the DNA. The sample table holds fewer than 90,000 clones, of which 88% were seen once. The ten top clones hold about 0.51% of the sample.

The chain uses TRBV5-1 and TRBJ1-5, with the identity of the D gene unclear. The receptor was isolated from a man between 60 and 75 years old with acute or convalescent COVID-19. The specimen was peripheral blood. CDR3 reads: CASSLAGEVSPQHF. The DNA sequence is TGCGCCAGCAGCTTGGCCGGGGAGGTCTCCCCCCAGCATTTT.